This T cell receptor (beta chain) appears in the sequencing data of a study of T-cell memory formation after mild COVID-19. Study-wide background: TCR clusters were mostly donor specific. Study-wide findings and caveats: Most CD4+ clones that shrank were in CM and EM, while CD8+ ones turned up in EMRA. Clones that shrank (day 15 to 85) were balanced CD4/CD8, whereas later expanders leaned CD4+.

Comment on this clonotype: Its antigen is currently unknown.

Trimming cost V 4 bases and J 7 bases, with 13 bases left between them. This CDR3 region has 12 residues. From germline, CDR1 is DFQATT and CDR2 SNEGSKA (reference sequence). With constant-segment primers, 5'RACE yielded cDNA libraries of TCR alpha and TCR beta that carried sample barcodes and UMIs. MiXCR was run by TCRdb on the 5' RACE reads, yielding one entry per CDR3 protein. The table shows roughly 130,000 distinct CDR3 sequences, with approximately 17% occurring only once. V and J are TRBV20-1 and TRBJ1-2, with D possibly TRBD1 on 5 matching bases. The sample consisted of PBMCs or a T cell subset sorted from them (not recorded which). This receptor was identified in a man aged 18 to 35 who had mild COVID-19 (a few samples of this study predate the infection). Cell type and time point are not known. The CDR3 region has the DNA TGCAGTGCTAAGGGGTCGGGCGGTGGCTACACCTTC. This translates into CSAKGSGGGYTF.